This entry lists 5 T cell receptor beta chains sequenced from one sample in a study of cytomegalovirus exposure and HLA in healthy donors. Amplification used 60 Vbeta primers and 13 Jbeta primers. The table came from immunoSEQ multiplex PCR; TCRdb's copy has only in-frame clones and leaves some out. Altogether around 99,000 clones are present, just under 70% being singletons, with the ten largest covering about 5.5%. Sequencing was performed on PBMCs. The receptors were sampled from a woman in her sixties or seventies in good health and CMV-seropositive.

This chain uses TRBV29-1 with TRBJ1-2, with 10 positions matching TRBD1. CDR1 is SQVTM and CDR2 is ANQGSEA in the germline V gene. The CDR3 has 13 residues. The V and J ends lost 4 bases and 8 bases, in that order; junction bases with no gene match: 7. The CDR3 sequence: CSVVRDRGFGYTF. In DNA form, the CDR3 reads TGCAGCGTTGTAAGGGACAGGGGTTTCGGCTACACCTTC.

The chain links TRBV5-4 to TRBJ1-1; 7 nucleotides match TRBD1. The CDR3 is 14 amino acids. CDR1 is SGHNT, CDR2 YYREEE, per germline (reference sequence). V shed 4 bases, J shed 1 base, and the junction held 4 bases outside the gene matches. The CDR3 sequence is CASSTQGGNTEAFF. CDR3 coding DNA: TGTGCCAGCAGCACCCAGGGGGGGAACACTGAAGCTTTCTTT.

To note about this clone: In this CDR3 the conserved last residue, phenylalanine or tryptophan, is missing, so a read error is likely. The chain has TRBV7-9 and TRBJ1-1; TRBD1 matches at 7 bases. Germline-derived CDR1 and CDR2 are SEHNR and FQNEAQ (reference sequence). This CDR3 region has 13 residues. The V segment lost 3 bases and the J segment 8 bases; nucleotides outside the gene matches: 6. The CDR3 region is CASSFSRGQEAFV. For the CDR3, the DNA is TGTGCCAGCAGCTTCTCTAGGGGACAGGAAGCTTTCGTT.

V gene TRBV29-1 combines with J gene TRBJ1-6; D unclear. Looked up from germline, CDR1 is SQVTM and CDR2 is ANQGSEA. The CDR3 has 18 amino acids. Trimming left V 3 bases short and J 1 base short, with 19 bases between. The CDR3, as DNA: TGCAGCGTTGATGGTAGGAGTTTGGCAGCGTCCTATAATTCACCCCTCCACTTT. It encodes CSVDGRSLAASYNSPLHF. Based on the CDR3 plus reference TRBV29-1 and TRBJ1-6, the full variable domain is SAVISQKPSRDICQRGTSLTIQCQVDSQVTMMFWYRQQPGQSLTLIATANQGSEATYESGFVIDKFPISRPNLTFSTLTVSNMSPEDSSIYLCSVDGRSLAASYNSPLHFGNGTRLTVT.

The genes are TRBV14 and TRBJ1-1; D may be TRBD1 (6 bases). The CDR3 is made up of 13 amino acids. Trimming cost V 6 bases and J 1 base, with 9 bases left between them. Per germline, CDR1 SGHDN and CDR2 FVKESK. DNA of the CDR3: TGTGCCAGCAGTCTACAGGGGAACACTGAAGCTTTCTTT. Its protein product is CASSLQGNTEAFF.